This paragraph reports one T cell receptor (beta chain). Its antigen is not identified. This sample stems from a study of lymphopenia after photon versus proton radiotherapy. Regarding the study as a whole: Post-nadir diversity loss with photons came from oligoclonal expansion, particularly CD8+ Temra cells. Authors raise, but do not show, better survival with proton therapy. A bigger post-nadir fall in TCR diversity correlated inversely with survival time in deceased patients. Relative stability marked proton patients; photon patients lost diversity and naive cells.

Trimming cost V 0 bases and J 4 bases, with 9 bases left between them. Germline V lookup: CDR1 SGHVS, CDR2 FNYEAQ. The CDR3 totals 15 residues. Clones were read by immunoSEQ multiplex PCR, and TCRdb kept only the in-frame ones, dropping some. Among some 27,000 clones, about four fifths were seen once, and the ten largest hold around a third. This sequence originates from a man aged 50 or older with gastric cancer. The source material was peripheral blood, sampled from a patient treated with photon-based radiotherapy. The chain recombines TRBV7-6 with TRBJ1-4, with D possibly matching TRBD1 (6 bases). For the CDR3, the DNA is TGTGCCAGCAGCTTAGCTCAGGGGCTTAATGAAAAACTGTTTTTT. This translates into CASSLAQGLNEKLFF.